Below, 13 T cell receptor beta chains from the same sample are listed, as sequenced in a study of identifying expanded T cells in peripheral blood. Clones were read by immunoSEQ multiplex PCR, and TCRdb kept only the in-frame ones, dropping some. The table shows about 58,000 clones, with over 85% occurring only once. Sequencing was carried out using blood. The receptors derive from a person between 18 and 70 years old in good health.

The chain combines TRBV12-5 with TRBJ1-6, with 9 positions matching TRBD1. V was pared by 11 bases and J by 7 bases, with 18 bases of the junction left unmatched. The CDR3 length is 17 residues. CDR1 is LGHNT, CDR2 FRNRAP, per germline. The CDR3 is CAGRPGTGWPGNSPLHF. The CDR3 nucleotides read TGTGCTGGACGTCCCGGGACAGGGTGGCCGGGAAATTCACCCCTCCACTTT.

This clone was observed a single time. The rearrangement links TRBV6-1 to TRBJ2-6; D is perhaps TRBD2 (5 bases). Per germline, CDR1 MNHNS and CDR2 SASEGT. Trimming shortened V by 0 bases and J by 2 bases, and 5 bases separated the two germline ends. The CDR3 is 15 amino acids. CDR3 region: CASSEAGAGANVLTF. The CDR3 DNA reads as TGTGCCAGCAGTGAAGCGGGAGCTGGGGCCAACGTCCTGACTTTC.

This clone was counted a single time. This chain joins TRBV28 and TRBJ2-7; 9 bases are a match to TRBD1. Trimming at V came to 3 bases and at J to 2 bases, leaving 5 bases not matched to a gene. The CDR3 is 15 residues long. Germline V gene lookup returns CDR1 MDHEN and CDR2 SYDVKM. In DNA, the CDR3 is TGTGCCAGCAGTTTGCTAACAGGGGGCGCCTACGAGCAGTACTTC. As protein: CASSLLTGGAYEQYF. Full variable domain (remainder filled in from reference TRBV28 and TRBJ2-7): DVKVTQSSRYLVKRTGEKVFLECVQDMDHENMFWYRQDPGLGLRLIYFSYDVKMKEKGDIPEGYSVSREKKERFSLILESASTNQTSMYLCASSLLTGGAYEQYFGPGTRLTVT.

The V gene is TRBV5-4, the J gene TRBJ2-5; D remains ambiguous. Between the trimmed V and J ends, which lost 3 bases and 5 bases, there was a span of 14 bases. The CDR3 sequence is 14 residues long. CDR1 and CDR2 from the germline V gene are SGHNT and YYREEE (reference sequence). In DNA, the CDR3 is TGTGCCAGCAGCTCTGCCCGGTTTATGGAGACCCAGTACTTC. Its translation is CASSSARFMETQYF.

This chain connects TRBV5-1 to TRBJ2-5, with a possible D match to TRBD2 (7 bases). Germline V CDR1 and CDR2: SGHRS, YFSETQ. The CDR3 loop spans 15 amino acids. V dropped 5 bases and J dropped 5 bases, with 19 bases sitting between them. The CDR3 sequence is CASRGGSGPGETQYF. The CDR3 coding sequence is TGCGCCAGCAGAGGGGGTAGCGGGCCCGGGGAGACCCAGTACTTC.

The chain recombines TRBV9 with TRBJ1-4; the D is unclear. The CDR3 loop spans 14 amino acids. The germline CDR1 and CDR2 sequences are SGDLS and YYNGEE. V lost 5 bases, J lost 0 bases, and 8 bases lay in between. This CDR3 reads CASSLFATNEKLFF. The CDR3 coding sequence is TGTGCCAGCAGTCTTTTCGCAACTAATGAAAAACTGTTTTTT.

The V gene is TRBV30, the J gene TRBJ1-2, with D maybe TRBD1 (5 bases). The V and J ends lost 4 bases and 6 bases respectively, with 24 bases between them. CDR1 and CDR2 (germline): GTSNPN, SVGIG (reference sequence). The CDR3 has 16 amino acids. This CDR3 is CAWNFGGTGGHDGYTF. The CDR3 DNA sequence: TGTGCCTGGAATTTCGGTGGTACAGGTGGCCACGATGGCTACACCTTC.

The chain links TRBV7-2 to TRBJ2-4; D gene uncertain. Trimming took 1 base from V and 4 from J, leaving 8 bases between them. This CDR3 spans 14 amino acids. The germline gives CDR1 SGHTA, CDR2 FQGNSA. The DNA for the CDR3 is TGTGCCAGCAGCTTAGAACGGATGAAAAACATTCAGTACTTC. As protein: CASSLERMKNIQYF.

This clone was picked up a small number of times. The chain has TRBV28 and TRBJ1-5, with D perhaps TRBD1 (6 bases). The ends were cut back, 6 bases at V and 3 bases at J, with 9 bases in the middle. The length of the CDR3 is 13 residues. The germline gives CDR1 MDHEN, CDR2 SYDVKM. The CDR3 DNA is TGTGCCAGCAGCCGGACAGACAATCAGCCCCAGCATTTT. This codes for CASSRTDNQPQHF.

The chain employs TRBV7-2 and TRBJ2-1, with TRBD2 matching over 11 bases. CDR3 size: 16 residues. From germline, CDR1 is SGHTA and CDR2 FQGNSA. Trimming cost V 5 bases and J 3 bases; bases outside gene matches: 6. The CDR3 DNA is TGTGCCAGCAGCGACTCGGGACTAGCGGACTACAATGAGCAGTTCTTC. It is translated as CASSDSGLADYNEQFF.

The genes are TRBV2 and TRBJ2-1; D might be TRBD2 (7 bases). Germline CDR1 reads SNHLY; CDR2 reads FYNNEI. Trimming stripped 6 bases from V and 7 bases from J, with 13 bases between. This CDR3 is built from 13 residues. This chain's CDR3 is CASRVRGGNEQFF. CDR3 nucleotide sequence: TGTGCCAGCAGGGTAAGGGGGGGTAATGAGCAGTTCTTC.

This clone has a handful of counts. The rearrangement links TRBV28 to TRBJ2-1, with D tentatively TRBD2 (7 bases). The CDR3 totals 17 residues. CDR1 is MDHEN, CDR2 SYDVKM, per germline. V gave up 10 bases and J gave up 1 base, with 23 bases separating them. The CDR3 sequence: CATKGGGPIPSYNEQFF. Written as DNA, the CDR3 is TGTGCCACCAAAGGGGGGGGACCGATACCATCCTACAATGAGCAGTTCTTC.

The V gene is TRBV11-2, the J gene TRBJ2-7, with D tentatively TRBD1 or TRBD2 (6 bases each). V lost 5 bases to trimming and J lost 3 bases, with 20 bases between them. This CDR3 is 16 amino acids long. The germline CDR1 and CDR2 sequences are SGHAT and FQNNGV. CDR3: CASSPIARRGLYEQYF. Here the CDR3 DNA reads TGTGCCAGCAGCCCAATCGCCCGACGGGGGCTCTACGAGCAGTACTTC.